This is a list of T cell receptor beta chains from one sample in a study of T cell repertoires in cytomegalovirus infection. MiXCR, run by TCRdb on the reads, gives a single entry per CDR3 protein. Here the sample spans almost 550,000 distinct CDR3 sequences, 15% to 20% being singletons. The sequenced sample was CD8+ T cells from PBMCs. The receptors come from a human donor in good health (CMV status not recorded). Some clones in this sample may be carry-over from other donors' samples. CDR3s include the opening cysteine and the closing phenylalanine or tryptophan. A D gene is named only where the DNA matches it firmly. Rows may omit the clone size; those that give it use once, few, many or a size class.

many	TRBD1	TRBV4-1	TRBJ1-1	TGCGCCAGCAGCCGAGAGCCGGGACAGGGGGAAAAAGCTTTCTTT	CASSREPGQGEKAFF
NA	NA	TRBV28	TRBJ2-1	TGTGCCAGCAGACCTAGCCCGGCCCACAATGAGCAGTTCTTC	CASRPSPAHNEQFF
few	NA	TRBV25-1	TRBJ2-5	TGTGCCAGCAGTGAATGGCAGGGGCTTGGGGAGACCCAGTACTTC	CASSEWQGLGETQYF
NA	NA	TRBV5-6	TRBJ1-2	TGTGCCAGCAGTTGGCTTTTGAGGCTCCAAGGAAACTATGGCTACACCTTC	CASSWLLRLQGNYGYTF
few	NA	TRBV25-1	TRBJ1-1	TGTGCCAGTCGGGACGGTATCACTGAAGCTTTCTTT	CASRDGITEAFF
NA	TRBD1	TRBV7-9	TRBJ1-2	TGTGCCAGCAGCTTAGGCCGGGACAGTGGACTATATGGCTACACCTTC	CASSLGRDSGLYGYTF
many	TRBD1	TRBV7-7	TRBJ1-4	TGTGCCAGCAGCTTAGTACCCCCGGGACAGGCAACCCCAACTAATGAAAAACTGTTTTTT	CASSLVPPGQATPTNEKLFF
NA	TRBD1	TRBV5-1	TRBJ1-5	TGCGCCAGCAGCTGGGGGACAGGGGGCGAGCCCCAGCATTTT	CASSWGTGGEPQHF
few	NA	TRBV4-1	TRBJ2-4	TGCGCCAGCAGCCAAGGAGGTGGGGCAGGGAAAAACATTCAGTACTTC	CASSQGGGAGKNIQYF
NA	NA	TRBV10-3	TRBJ1-1	TGTGCCATCAGTGATCTGGACGGTATGAACACTGAAGCTTTCTTT	CAISDLDGMNTEAFF
NA	NA	TRBV6-6	TRBJ2-7	TGTGCCAGCAGTTACCAAGGCTACAGGCACGAGCAGTACTTC	CASSYQGYRHEQYF
many	NA	TRBV7-8	TRBJ2-2	TGTGCCAGCAGCCCCAGTAGGGGGTCGAACACCGGGGAGCTGTTTTTT	CASSPSRGSNTGELFF
NA	NA	TRBV6-5	TRBJ1-4	TGTGCCAGCAGTTACTCCCAACGGGTAGGTAATGAAAAACTGTTTTTT	CASSYSQRVGNEKLFF
many	TRBD1	TRBV6-5	TRBJ2-1	TGTGCCAGCAGTTACCTCCAACCCGGACAGGGAGGAAGTGAGCAGTTCTTC	CASSYLQPGQGGSEQFF
few	NA	TRBV27	TRBJ2-3	TGTGCCAGCAGTCCCAATAGCGGCGTAAGCACAGATACGCAGTATTTT	CASSPNSGVSTDTQYF
NA	TRBD1	TRBV4-2	TRBJ1-2	TGTGCCAGCAGCCAAGGGGCGGGACAGCCTAATTTCTATGGCTACACCTTC	CASSQGAGQPNFYGYTF